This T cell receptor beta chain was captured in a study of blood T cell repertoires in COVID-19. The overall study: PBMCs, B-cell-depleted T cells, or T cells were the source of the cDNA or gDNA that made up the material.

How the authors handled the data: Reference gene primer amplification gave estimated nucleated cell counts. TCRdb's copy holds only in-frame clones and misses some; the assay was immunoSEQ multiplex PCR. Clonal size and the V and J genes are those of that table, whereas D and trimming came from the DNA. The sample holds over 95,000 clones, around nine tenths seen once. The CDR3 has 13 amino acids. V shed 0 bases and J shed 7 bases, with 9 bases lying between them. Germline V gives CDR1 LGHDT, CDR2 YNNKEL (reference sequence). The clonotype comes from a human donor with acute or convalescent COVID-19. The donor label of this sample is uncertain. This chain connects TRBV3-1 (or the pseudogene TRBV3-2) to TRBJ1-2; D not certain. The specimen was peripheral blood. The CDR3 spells CASSQDAGGGYTF. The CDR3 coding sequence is TGTGCCAGCAGCCAAGATGCCGGCGGTGGCTACACCTTC.